The table lists the clone carrying this TCR beta chain with many counts. TCRdb re-called the RACE reads with MiXCR, one entry per CDR3 protein. The table includes some 74,000 distinct CDR3 sequences, over 10% detected once. This sample was taken from a study of human T cells and chemical hapten exposure. Time point described: patch test 3, about 24 weeks after DPC sensitization. Treatment of the sample: therapeutic diphenylcyclopropenone sensitization with weekly scalp DPC. Staff drew blood before applying each patch test. Patients had alopecia, were aged 18 to 70, and were not pregnant. Germline V gives CDR1 SGHAT, CDR2 FQNNGV. Trimming pared 2 bases from V and 3 bases from J, leaving 10 bases between. The CDR3 runs 14 residues.

The TCR was taken from a woman aged 45-60 years with alopecia areata. Some clones in this sample may be carry-over from other donors' samples. The input for sequencing was whole blood, taken in connection with sensitization to the hapten diphenylcyclopropenone (DPC). The chain combines TRBV11-2 with TRBJ1-1, with D hard to call. The CDR3 region is CASSLIADDTEAFF. CDR3 nucleotides: TGTGCCAGCAGCTTAATTGCAGACGACACTGAAGCTTTCTTT.